The entry below describes one T cell receptor beta chain. Each donor (without exception) was a healthy Caucasian. These data are taken from a study of identical twins. With 3 bases clipped from V and 4 bases from J, the junction kept 7 bases outside the gene matches. This CDR3 spans 16 amino acids. TCRdb independently ran MiXCR on the 5' RACE reads; one entry per CDR3 protein. The repertoire holds about 1.7 million distinct CDR3 sequences, with 32% as singletons. The chain combines TRBV12-3 or TRBV12-4 with TRBJ1-5, with 9 bases that match TRBD1. Sequencing input: cord blood. This TCR was sampled from a newborn girl in good health. The DNA of the CDR3 is TGTGCCAGCAGTTTGCCCAAGACAGGGGGAAATCAGCCCCAGCATTTT. This translates into CASSLPKTGGNQPQHF.